These 16 T cell receptor beta chains were sequenced from one sample in a study of blood T cell repertoires in COVID-19. TCRdb keeps only in-frame clones here, not all; method: immunoSEQ multiplex PCR. The repertoire holds 200,000 to 250,000 clones, around four fifths seen once, with approximately 8.1% in the top ten. Sequenced material: peripheral blood. The source is a woman aged 50 to 65 with active or convalescent COVID-19.

The V gene is TRBV5-6, the J gene TRBJ2-5, with TRBD2 as a possible D gene (5 bases). The germline gives CDR1 SGHDT, CDR2 YYEEEE. CDR3 length: 16 amino acids. V lost 4 bases and J 3 bases, leaving 19 bases between the germline ends. In nucleotides, the CDR3 is TGTGCCAGCAGCCCCTCGAGGGCGGTTCCGAAAGAGACCCAGTACTTC. Its translation is CASSPSRAVPKETQYF.

This clone showed up just once. The chain joins TRBV18 to TRBJ2-4; D gene uncertain. The V gene lost 3 bases and the J gene lost 0 bases, with 15 bases spanning the gap. The CDR3 extends over 17 amino acids. Germline V gene lookup returns CDR1 KGHSH and CDR2 LQKENI. This chain's CDR3 is CASSPLSRSLAKNIQYF. The CDR3 DNA reads as TGTGCCAGCTCACCCCTTTCGAGGAGCCTAGCCAAAAACATTCAGTACTTC.

V usage is TRBV10-2 and J usage is TRBJ2-1; 11 positions match TRBD2. V shed 8 bases and J 4 bases; nucleotides not matched to a gene: 4. The CDR3 is 14 amino acids. Germline lookup yields CDR1 WSHSY and CDR2 SAAADI. The CDR3 DNA reads TGCGCCAGCCGGACTAGCGGGTTATACAATGAGCAGTTCTTC. It specifies CASRTSGLYNEQFF.

This chain joins TRBV6-5 and TRBJ1-2; 8 bases are shared with TRBD1. This CDR3 spans 14 amino acids. Germline V gene sequence: CDR1 MNHEY, CDR2 SVGAGI. V was pared by 5 bases and J by 4 bases, with 6 bases of the junction left unmatched. The CDR3 coding sequence is TGTGCCAGCAGTCGGACAGGGCTCAGCTATGGCTACACCTTC. This translates into CASSRTGLSYGYTF.

This sequence joins TRBV7-8 and TRBJ1-1, with a possible D match to TRBD1 (5 bases). CDR1 and CDR2 from the germline V gene are SGHVS and FQNEAQ. CDR3 size: 14 residues. Trimming took 1 base from V and 10 from J, leaving 16 bases between them. The CDR3 region has the DNA TGTGCCAGCAGCTTAGTAGGAGGGACTTCGGGAGCTTTCTTT. Translation gives CASSLVGGTSGAFF. Using reference TRBV7-8 and TRBJ1-1 for the parts outside the CDR3, the full variable domain is GAGVSQSPRYKVAKRGQDVALRCDPISGHVSLFWYQQALGQGPEFLTYFQNEAQLDKSGLPSDRFFAERPEGSVSTLKIQRTQQEDSAVYLCASSLVGGTSGAFFGQGTRLTVV.

This chain links TRBV5-4 with TRBJ2-7, with 8 positions matching TRBD1. Germline V gene data show CDR1 as SGHNT and CDR2 as YYREEE (reference sequence). This CDR3 contains 15 residues. With V trimmed by 2 bases and J by 5 bases, 9 bases remained unmatched. The CDR3 reads CASSLDPTGVNEQYV. The DNA for the CDR3 is TGTGCCAGCAGCTTAGACCCGACAGGGGTAAACGAGCAGTACGTC.

This clone occurred once. CDR3 sequence (DNA): TGTGCCAGCAGCCCCGGGGTCTTTAACTATGGCTACACCTTC. Translation gives CASSPGVFNYGYTF. The V and J genes are TRBV28 and TRBJ1-2; D gene unclear. The germline CDR1 and CDR2 sequences are MDHEN and SYDVKM. V lost 6 bases, J lost 1 base, and 12 bases lay in between. This CDR3 contains 14 residues.

The chain is built from TRBV3-1 (or the pseudogene TRBV3-2) and TRBJ2-4; a weak D match, TRBD2 (5 bases). The V gene lost 4 bases and the J gene lost 0 bases, with 7 bases spanning the gap. Germline assignment: CDR1 LGHDT and CDR2 YNNKEL (reference sequence). The CDR3 is 14 amino acids. Here the CDR3 reads CASSLRGAKNIQYF. The CDR3 nucleotides are TGTGCCAGCAGCCTTCGGGGAGCCAAAAACATTCAGTACTTC.

The chain uses TRBV28 and TRBJ1-1; D not certain. Germline values: CDR1 MDHEN, CDR2 SYDVKM. The CDR3 is 12 amino acids. Trimming removed 5 bases from V and 7 bases from J, with 11 bases in between. CDR3 amino acids: CASSPLGIEAFF. The CDR3 DNA sequence: TGTGCCAGCAGTCCCCTGGGCATTGAAGCTTTCTTT.

The CDR3 nucleotides are TGTGCCAGCAGTGGTCTAGCGGGCCAAGAGACCCAGTACTTC. It codes for CASSGLAGQETQYF. The chain employs TRBV2 and TRBJ2-5; the match to TRBD2 covers 8 bases. There are 14 residues in the CDR3. Trimming removed 4 bases from V and 1 base from J; junction bases left unmatched: 2. The germline V gene encodes CDR1 SNHLY and CDR2 FYNNEI.

J is TRBJ2-1 and V is TRBV12-5; 10 bases are a match to TRBD2. CDR3 length: 15 amino acids. Germline-derived CDR1 and CDR2 are LGHNT and FRNRAP. After removal of 5 bases from V and 3 bases from J, the junction contained 4 bases not matched to a gene. The CDR3 sequence: CASGPGTSDYNEQFF. Written as DNA, the CDR3 is TGTGCTAGTGGTCCCGGGACTAGCGACTACAATGAGCAGTTCTTC.

V is TRBV25-1 and J is TRBJ1-1, with D possibly TRBD1 on 6 matching bases. Germline V gene lookup returns CDR1 MGHDK and CDR2 SYGVNS. The CDR3 contains 15 residues. With 3 bases removed from V and 1 base from J, the gap between germline ends came to 12 bases. CDR3 in DNA: TGTGCCAGCAGTGACAGGGGAGCCCAGAACACTGAAGCTTTCTTT. Its translation is CASSDRGAQNTEAFF.

The rearrangement links TRBV7-9 to TRBJ1-1; D is undetermined. This CDR3 contains 14 residues. Germline V lookup: CDR1 SEHNR, CDR2 FQNEAQ (reference sequence). V gave up 0 bases and J gave up 1 base, with 6 bases separating them. CDR3 coding DNA: TGTGCCAGCAGCTTAGCCCCAGGGAACACTGAAGCTTTCTTT. Residues: CASSLAPGNTEAFF.

The rearrangement uses TRBV6-1 and TRBJ2-7; D gene uncertain. The V and J ends lost 3 bases and 1 base respectively, with 4 bases between them. The CDR3 is 12 residues long. Germline assignment: CDR1 MNHNS and CDR2 SASEGT. CDR3 residues: CASSDISYEQYF. In nucleotides, the CDR3 is TGTGCCAGCAGTGATATATCCTACGAGCAGTACTTC.

This clone was found a few times. This chain connects TRBV30 to TRBJ2-3, with TRBD1 identical over 8 bases. The CDR3 loop spans 15 amino acids. From germline, CDR1 is GTSNPN and CDR2 SVGIG (reference sequence). V dropped 4 bases and J dropped 1; count of bases not matched to a gene: 7. The chain's CDR3 is CAWTSGTGRTDTQYF. CDR3 in DNA: TGTGCCTGGACATCCGGGACAGGACGCACAGATACGCAGTATTTT.

The chain links TRBV7-9 to TRBJ2-5, with 7 bases matching TRBD2. The J segment lost 5 bases and the V segment lost 2 bases, leaving 5 bases of the junction unmatched. The CDR3 length is 14 residues. Germline V gives CDR1 SEHNR, CDR2 FQNEAQ (reference sequence). CDR3 in amino acids: CASSLLAAGETQYF. CDR3 DNA sequence: TGTGCCAGCAGCTTACTAGCGGCGGGGGAGACCCAGTACTTC.